A single sample gave rise to the 8 T cell receptor beta chains below, sequenced in a study of shared clonotypes between healthy human individuals. Profiling relied on immunoSEQ multiplex PCR, and the TCRdb table lists in-frame clones only, not all of them. The sample contains about 1.5 million clones, roughly 95% of which appear only once. Sequencing was done on a sample of naive CD4+ T cells sorted from blood. Documented subset: CD45RA+ positively selected. The receptors shown here come from a man aged 25-45 years in good health.

This chain connects TRBV10-3 to TRBJ2-7; the D gene is possibly TRBD1 (5 bases). Germline V gives CDR1 ENHRY, CDR2 SYGVKD. There are 17 residues in the CDR3. V was clipped by 0 bases and J by 0 bases, with 15 bases between them. CDR3 nucleotides: TGTGCCATCAGTGAGTCAGGCCAGGGTAAGGGCTCCTACGAGCAGTACTTC. Translation: CAISESGQGKGSYEQYF.

For this clone: The same CDR3 is also encoded by other DNA sequences in this sample. CDR3 loop: CASSLGGLAGGSTDTQYF. The CDR3 nucleotides read TGCGCCAGCAGCTTGGGGGGACTAGCGGGAGGATCCACAGATACGCAGTATTTT. This sequence joins TRBV5-1 and TRBJ2-3; TRBD2 aligns across 15 bases. Trimming cost V 0 bases and J 2 bases; bases outside gene matches: 4. Germline V gene sequence: CDR1 SGHRS, CDR2 YFSETQ. The CDR3 contains 18 residues.

This chain links TRBV5-4 with TRBJ2-5, with 10 bases matching TRBD2. This CDR3 region has 13 residues. The V and J ends lost 7 bases and 1 base, in that order; junction bases with no gene match: 1. Looked up from germline, CDR1 is SGHNT and CDR2 is YYREEE (reference sequence). The CDR3 here is CASLAGGQETQYF. In DNA, the CDR3 is TGTGCCAGCTTAGCGGGGGGCCAAGAGACCCAGTACTTC.

The chain links TRBV7-7 to TRBJ2-5; no definite D call. Germline CDR1 and CDR2: SSHAT and FNYEAQ (reference sequence). This CDR3 is built from 13 residues. The V end was cut by 1 base, the J end by 0 bases, with 3 bases between. The CDR3 sequence is CASSLGNQETQYF. CDR3 DNA: TGTGCCAGCAGCTTAGGTAACCAAGAGACCCAGTACTTC. Looking up the rest from reference TRBV7-7 and TRBJ2-5 gives the full variable domain: GAGVSQSPRYKVTKRGQDVTLRCDPISSHATLYWYQQALGQGPEFLTYFNYEAQPDKSGLPSDRFSAERPEGSISTLTIQRTEQRDSAMYRCASSLGNQETQYFGPGTRLLVL.

The J gene is TRBJ2-1, the V gene TRBV6-5; unclear D gene. The CDR3 covers 11 residues. Trimming removed 5 bases at V and 12 bases at J, with 11 bases between. Per the germline V gene, CDR1 is MNHEY and CDR2 is SVGAGI. Written as DNA, the CDR3 is TGTGCCAGCAGTGAAAAGACCACGCAGTTCTTC. This encodes CASSEKTTQFF.

The chain carries TRBV19 and TRBJ2-1, with TRBD2 matching over 8 bases. The germline V gene encodes CDR1 LNHDA and CDR2 SQIVND (reference sequence). There are 15 residues in the CDR3. J was trimmed by 2 bases and V by 6 bases; bases with no gene match: 6. The CDR3 DNA reads TGTGCCAGTAGAGCGGGGGATTCCCCCTACAATGAGCAGTTCTTC. This translates into CASRAGDSPYNEQFF.

The chain couples TRBV28 to TRBJ2-1; D not certain. This CDR3 is 14 amino acids long. The germline V and J ends were trimmed by 5 bases and 0 bases, with 8 bases remaining between them. Germline CDR1 is MDHEN and CDR2 is SYDVKM. As DNA, the CDR3 is TGTGCCAGCAGTCATAGGAGCTCCTACAATGAGCAGTTCTTC. This gives the protein CASSHRSSYNEQFF.

The rearrangement uses TRBV7-9 and TRBJ2-7; D is unclear. Trimming shortened V by 5 bases and J by 3 bases, and 11 bases separated the two germline ends. The CDR3 totals 13 residues. From germline, CDR1 is SEHNR and CDR2 FQNEAQ (reference sequence). This CDR3 reads CASSPRSDYEQYF. The CDR3 DNA is TGTGCCAGCAGCCCCCGTTCAGACTACGAGCAGTACTTC.